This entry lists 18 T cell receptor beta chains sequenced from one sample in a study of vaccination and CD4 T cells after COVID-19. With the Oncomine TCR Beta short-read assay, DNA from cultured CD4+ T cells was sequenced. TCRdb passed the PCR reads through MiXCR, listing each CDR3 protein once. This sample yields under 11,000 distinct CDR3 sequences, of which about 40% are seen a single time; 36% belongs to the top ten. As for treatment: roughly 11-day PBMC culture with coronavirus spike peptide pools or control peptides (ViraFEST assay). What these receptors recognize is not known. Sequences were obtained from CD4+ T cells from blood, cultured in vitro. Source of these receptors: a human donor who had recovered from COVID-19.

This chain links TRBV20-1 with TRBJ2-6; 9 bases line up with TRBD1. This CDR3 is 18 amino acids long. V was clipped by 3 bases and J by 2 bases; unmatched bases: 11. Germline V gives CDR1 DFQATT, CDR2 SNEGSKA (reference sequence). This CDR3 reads CSASLWTGVTAGANVLTF. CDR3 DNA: TGCAGTGCTAGCCTTTGGACAGGGGTAACCGCTGGGGCCAACGTCCTGACTTTC.

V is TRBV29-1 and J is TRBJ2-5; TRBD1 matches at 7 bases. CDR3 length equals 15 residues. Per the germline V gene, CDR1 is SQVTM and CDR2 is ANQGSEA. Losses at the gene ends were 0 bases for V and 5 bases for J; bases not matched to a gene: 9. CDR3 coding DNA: TGCAGCGTTGAAGATAGACAGGGCGCAAGGGAGACCCAGTACTTC. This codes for CSVEDRQGARETQYF.

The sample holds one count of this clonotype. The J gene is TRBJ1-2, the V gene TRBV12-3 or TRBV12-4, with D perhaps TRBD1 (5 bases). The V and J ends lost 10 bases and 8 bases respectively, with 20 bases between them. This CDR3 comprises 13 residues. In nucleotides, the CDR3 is TGTGCCACTAAAGATGGGGCCAGCGGGGGCTACACCTTC. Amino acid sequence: CATKDGASGGYTF.

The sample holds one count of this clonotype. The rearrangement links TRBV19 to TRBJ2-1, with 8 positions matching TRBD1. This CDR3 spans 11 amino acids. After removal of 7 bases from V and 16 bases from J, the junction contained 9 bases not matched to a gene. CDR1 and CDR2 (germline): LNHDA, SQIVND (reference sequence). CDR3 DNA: TGTGCCAGTAAGACAGGGGTAATAAGTTTCTTC. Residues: CASKTGVISFF.

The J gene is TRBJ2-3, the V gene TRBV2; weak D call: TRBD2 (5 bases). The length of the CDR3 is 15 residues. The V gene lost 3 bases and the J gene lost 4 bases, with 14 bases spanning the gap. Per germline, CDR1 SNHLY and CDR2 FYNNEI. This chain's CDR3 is CASSDGLAEADTQYF. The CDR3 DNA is TGTGCCAGCAGTGATGGCCTGGCGGAGGCAGATACGCAGTATTTT.

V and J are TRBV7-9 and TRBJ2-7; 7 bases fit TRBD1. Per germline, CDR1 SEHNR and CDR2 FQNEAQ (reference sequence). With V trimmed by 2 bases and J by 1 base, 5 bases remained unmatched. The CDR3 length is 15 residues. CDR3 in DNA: TGTGCCAGCAGCTTAAACGGACAGGCGTCCTACGAGCAGTACTTC. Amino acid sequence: CASSLNGQASYEQYF.

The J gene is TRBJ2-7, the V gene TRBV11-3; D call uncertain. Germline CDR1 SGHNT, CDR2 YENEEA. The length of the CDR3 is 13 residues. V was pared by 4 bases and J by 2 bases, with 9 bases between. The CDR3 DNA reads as TGTGCCAGCAGCTCCGAAATTCCCTACGAGCAGTACTTC. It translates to CASSSEIPYEQYF.

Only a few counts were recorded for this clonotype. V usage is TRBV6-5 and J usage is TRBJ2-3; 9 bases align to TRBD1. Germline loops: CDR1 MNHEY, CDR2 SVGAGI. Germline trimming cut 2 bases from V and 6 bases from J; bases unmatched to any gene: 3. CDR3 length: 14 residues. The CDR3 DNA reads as TGTGCCAGCAGTTACGGGACAGGGAGTGATACGCAGTATTTT. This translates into CASSYGTGSDTQYF.

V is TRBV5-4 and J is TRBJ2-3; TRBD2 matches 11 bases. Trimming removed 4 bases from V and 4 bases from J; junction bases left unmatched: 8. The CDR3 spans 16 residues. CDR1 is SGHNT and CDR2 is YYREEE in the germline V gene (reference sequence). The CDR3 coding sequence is TGTGCCAGCAGCCCTCTAGCGGGGGGCATTTCAGATACGCAGTATTTT. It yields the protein CASSPLAGGISDTQYF.

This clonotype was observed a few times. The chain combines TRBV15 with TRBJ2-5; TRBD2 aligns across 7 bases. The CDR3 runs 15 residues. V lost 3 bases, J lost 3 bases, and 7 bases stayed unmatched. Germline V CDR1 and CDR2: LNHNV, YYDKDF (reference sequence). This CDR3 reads CATSRGGSLEETQYF. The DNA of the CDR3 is TGTGCCACCAGCAGGGGAGGGAGCCTCGAAGAGACCCAGTACTTC.

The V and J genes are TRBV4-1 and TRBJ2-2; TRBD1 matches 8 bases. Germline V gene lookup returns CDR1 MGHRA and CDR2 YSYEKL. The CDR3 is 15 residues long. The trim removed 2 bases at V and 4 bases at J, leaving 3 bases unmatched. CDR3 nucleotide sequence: TGCGCCAGCAGCCAACCAGGGGGCGGCACCGGGGAGCTGTTTTTT. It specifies CASSQPGGGTGELFF.

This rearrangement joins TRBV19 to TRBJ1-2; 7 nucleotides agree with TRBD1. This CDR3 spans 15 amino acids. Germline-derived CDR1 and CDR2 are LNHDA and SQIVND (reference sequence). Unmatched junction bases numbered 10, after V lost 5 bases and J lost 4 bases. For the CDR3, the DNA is TGTGCCAGTAGTGAGTCAGGGGGTTCCCGCTATGGCTACACCTTC. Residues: CASSESGGSRYGYTF.

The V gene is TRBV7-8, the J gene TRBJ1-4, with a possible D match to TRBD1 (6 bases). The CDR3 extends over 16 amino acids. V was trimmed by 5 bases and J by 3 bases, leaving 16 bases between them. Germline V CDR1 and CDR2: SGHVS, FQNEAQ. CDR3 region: CASSLTPGTPNEKLFF. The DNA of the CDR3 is TGTGCCAGCAGCCTAACTCCCGGGACACCTAATGAAAAACTGTTTTTT. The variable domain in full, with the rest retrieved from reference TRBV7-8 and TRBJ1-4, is GAGVSQSPRYKVAKRGQDVALRCDPISGHVSLFWYQQALGQGPEFLTYFQNEAQLDKSGLPSDRFFAERPEGSVSTLKIQRTQQEDSAVYLCASSLTPGTPNEKLFFGSGTQLSVL.

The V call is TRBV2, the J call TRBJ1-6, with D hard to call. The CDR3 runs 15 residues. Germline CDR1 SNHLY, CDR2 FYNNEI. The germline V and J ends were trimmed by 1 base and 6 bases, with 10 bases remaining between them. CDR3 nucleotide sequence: TGTGCCAGCAGTGAAGGGAGGCCCCTTAATTCACCCCTCCACTTT. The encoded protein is CASSEGRPLNSPLHF.

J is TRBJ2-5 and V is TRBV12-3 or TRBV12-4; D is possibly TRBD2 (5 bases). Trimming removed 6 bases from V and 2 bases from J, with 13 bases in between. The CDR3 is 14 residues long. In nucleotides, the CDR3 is TGTGCCAGCAGCCAGACTATCCTTCAAGAGACCCAGTACTTC. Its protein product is CASSQTILQETQYF.

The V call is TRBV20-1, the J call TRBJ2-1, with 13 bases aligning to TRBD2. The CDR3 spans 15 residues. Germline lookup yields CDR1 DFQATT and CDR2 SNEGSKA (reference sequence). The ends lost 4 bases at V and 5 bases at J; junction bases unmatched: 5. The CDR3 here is CSATTGLAGDNEQFF. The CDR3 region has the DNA TGCAGTGCTACCACCGGACTAGCGGGGGACAATGAGCAGTTCTTC.

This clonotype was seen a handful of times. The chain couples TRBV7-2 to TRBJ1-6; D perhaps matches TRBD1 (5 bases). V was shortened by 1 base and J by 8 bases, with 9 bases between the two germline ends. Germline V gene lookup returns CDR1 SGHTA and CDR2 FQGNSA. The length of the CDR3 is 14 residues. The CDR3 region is CASSLGREDSPLHF. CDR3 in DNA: TGTGCCAGCAGCTTAGGCAGGGAGGATTCACCCCTCCACTTT.

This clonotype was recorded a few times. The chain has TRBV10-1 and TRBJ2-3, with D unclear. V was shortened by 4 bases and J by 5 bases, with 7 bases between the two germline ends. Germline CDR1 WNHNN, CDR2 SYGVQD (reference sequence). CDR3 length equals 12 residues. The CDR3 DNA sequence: TGCGCCAGCAGTGTTAAGGGAGATACGCAGTATTTT. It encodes CASSVKGDTQYF.